One and the same sample provided the 11 T cell receptor beta chains below, sequenced in a study of blood T cells in healthy people across ages. The use of a sample-barcoded 5' primer and a J-beta primer mix characterized a second PCR of about 7 to 12 cycles. MiXCR was run by TCRdb on the 5' RACE reads, yielding one entry per CDR3 protein. The repertoire consists of about 1.4 million distinct CDR3 sequences, with approximately 59% occurring once and the leading ten covering 5% to 7%. Sequencing was performed on blood. Every receptor here comes from a man aged 18-30 years in good health.

This chain joins TRBV19 and TRBJ2-3; 7 bases are shared with TRBD1. V lost 10 bases and J lost 0; bases outside the gene matches: 13. The CDR3 spans 16 residues. CDR1 and CDR2 (germline): LNHDA, SQIVND (reference sequence). This CDR3 reads CATYGPDRDSTDTQYF. The CDR3 bases are TGTGCCACCTACGGGCCCGACAGGGATAGCACAGATACGCAGTATTTT.

This chain joins TRBV6-2 or TRBV6-3 and TRBJ2-1; no firm D call. Germline CDR1 reads MNHEY; CDR2 reads SVGEGT. Trimming stripped 0 bases from V and 0 bases from J, with 9 bases between. The CDR3 totals 16 residues. CDR3 residues: CASSYSRKSSYNEQFF. The CDR3 bases are TGTGCCAGCAGTTACTCTCGGAAAAGCTCCTACAATGAGCAGTTCTTC.

This sequence joins TRBV20-1 and TRBJ2-3, with TRBD2 identical over 8 bases. The V and J ends lost 0 bases and 0 bases, in that order; junction bases with no gene match: 8. Germline CDR1 is DFQATT and CDR2 is SNEGSKA (reference sequence). There are 17 residues in the CDR3. The CDR3 here is CSARDSGEGGSTDTQYF. For the CDR3, the DNA is TGCAGTGCTAGAGATAGCGGGGAGGGGGGGAGCACAGATACGCAGTATTTT.

This clonotype was found a few times. The V and J genes are TRBV20-1 and TRBJ2-1; no reliable D call. CDR3 length: 13 residues. Germline V lookup: CDR1 DFQATT, CDR2 SNEGSKA (reference sequence). Trimming took off 2 bases at V and 4 bases at J, with 9 bases between the two ends. The DNA of the CDR3 is TGCAGTGCTAGAAGGTCTACTTACAATGAGCAGTTCTTC. Translating gives CSARRSTYNEQFF.

This CDR3 reads CASSYSPITGTVTDTQYF. The CDR3 coding sequence is TGTGCCAGCAGTTATTCCCCGATCACCGGGACAGTCACAGATACGCAGTATTTT. The V and J genes are TRBV13 and TRBJ2-3; TRBD1 matches at 7 bases. Germline CDR1 is PRHDT and CDR2 is FYEKMQ (reference sequence). With 6 bases clipped from V and 2 bases from J, the junction kept 17 bases outside the gene matches. The CDR3 consists of 18 residues.

The CDR3 bases are TGCAGCGTTCGGACAGGAATGAGTGGCTACACCTTC. It is translated as CSVRTGMSGYTF. The chain has TRBV29-1 and TRBJ1-2; 7 bases are shared with TRBD1. This CDR3 contains 12 residues. Germline V gives CDR1 SQVTM, CDR2 ANQGSEA. Trimming removed 5 bases from V and 7 bases from J; junction bases left unmatched: 7.

The V call is TRBV27, the J call TRBJ2-7; D unclear. Looked up from germline, CDR1 is MNHEY and CDR2 is SMNVEV (reference sequence). The CDR3 is made up of 13 amino acids. The V and J ends lost 7 bases and 0 bases respectively, with 10 bases between them. CDR3 residues: CASTELNSYEQYF. CDR3 DNA: TGTGCCAGCACAGAACTTAACTCCTACGAGCAGTACTTC.

The gene calls are TRBV27 and TRBJ1-5, with 10 bases that match TRBD1. The CDR3 extends over 15 amino acids. The V and J ends lost 0 bases and 9 bases, in that order; junction bases with no gene match: 5. Germline V lookup: CDR1 MNHEY, CDR2 SMNVEV (reference sequence). The chain's CDR3 is CASSLSGTGDRPQHF. The CDR3 DNA sequence: TGTGCCAGCAGTTTATCGGGGACAGGGGATCGGCCCCAGCATTTT.

In its sample, this clonotype was seen a few times. The rearrangement joins TRBV12-3 or TRBV12-4 to TRBJ2-1; 7 bases line up with TRBD1. This CDR3 region has 15 residues. The trim removed 2 bases at V and 0 bases at J, leaving 1 base unmatched. The CDR3 coding sequence is TGTGCCAGCAGTTTATGGGACAGCTCCTACAATGAGCAGTTCTTC. It specifies CASSLWDSSYNEQFF.

This clonotype was observed once. The chain has TRBV20-1 and TRBJ1-6; D is ambiguous. Germline values: CDR1 DFQATT, CDR2 SNEGSKA (reference sequence). The CDR3 is 9 amino acids. V lost 7 bases to trimming and J lost 13 bases, with 8 bases between them. The CDR3 is CSVMGPLHF. CDR3 bases: TGCAGTGTTATGGGTCCCCTCCACTTT.

This clonotype occurred a few times. The J gene is TRBJ1-1, the V gene TRBV7-9, with D unresolved. Trimming cost V 1 base and J 7 bases, with 7 bases left between them. The CDR3 runs to 12 residues. Per germline, CDR1 SEHNR and CDR2 FQNEAQ (reference sequence). CDR3 amino acids: CASSLENREAFF. Here the CDR3 DNA reads TGTGCCAGCAGCTTAGAGAATCGTGAAGCTTTCTTT.